One sample yielded the 3 T cell receptor beta chains listed below, sequenced in a study of cytomegalovirus exposure and HLA in healthy donors. PCR was performed using 60 Vbeta and 13 Jbeta primers. Only in-frame clones appear in the TCRdb table, and some are missing; sequencing was by immunoSEQ multiplex PCR. The sample yields some 150,000 clones, 70% to 90% seen once. The specimen sequenced was PBMCs. These receptor sequences come from a woman between 25 and 40 years old in good health and CMV-seropositive.

Written as DNA, the CDR3 is TGCGCCAGCAGCCTTAAGGGACTAGACTACGAGCAGTACTTC. Residues: CASSLKGLDYEQYF. The chain links TRBV10-2 to TRBJ2-7, with 8 bases matching TRBD2. The CDR3 runs 14 residues. Trimming took 6 bases from V and 3 from J; bases not matched to a gene: 7. CDR1 WSHSY and CDR2 SAAADI come from the germline V gene.

The chain uses TRBV6-5 and TRBJ1-6; perhaps TRBD1 as D (6 bases). V lost 2 bases and J lost 7, with 15 bases in between. The CDR3 sequence is 16 residues long. Germline-derived CDR1 and CDR2 are MNHEY and SVGAGI. CDR3: CASSYPRGGENSPLHF. CDR3 DNA: TGTGCCAGCAGTTACCCCAGGGGCGGAGAAAATTCACCCCTCCACTTT.

This chain connects TRBV7-9 to TRBJ1-6; no firm D call. This CDR3 has 15 amino acids. Germline CDR1 and CDR2: SEHNR and FQNEAQ (reference sequence). V dropped 5 bases and J dropped 0 bases, with 8 bases sitting between them. The CDR3 sequence is CASSPGSSYNSPLHF. The CDR3 nucleotides are TGTGCCAGCAGCCCCGGGAGCTCCTATAATTCACCCCTCCACTTT.